These T cell receptor beta chains were read from a single sample in a study of cytomegalovirus exposure and HLA in healthy donors. Assay: immunoSEQ multiplex PCR; the TCRdb copy retains only in-frame clones and omits some. The sample gives about 110,000 clones, just under 80% of which show up once; under 1.5% is in the top ten. Sequenced material: PBMCs. These receptors were obtained from a man aged 30 to 45 in good health and CMV-seronegative. Each CDR3 is given with its conserved first and last residue. A D gene is named only where the DNA matches it firmly. The size of a clone is reported for some rows only, either as once, few or many, or as a class for expanded clones.

>16|TRBV5-1|.|once|TRBJ1-1
CASSSRQPPMNTEAFF
TGCGCCAGCAGCTCCCGACAGCCTCCAATGAACACTGAAGCTTTCTTT
>11|TRBV6-6|.|.|TRBJ2-1
CASTMSGEQFF
TGTGCCAGCACCATGAGTGGTGAGCAGTTCTTC
>14|TRBV28|.|.|TRBJ2-4
CASSLTSTPYIQYF
TGTGCCAGCAGTTTAACCTCAACACCATACATTCAGTACTTC
>12|TRBV19|.|.|TRBJ2-1
CATSTRGDEQFF
TGTGCCACATCAACCCGAGGAGATGAGCAGTTCTTC
>13|TRBV6-5|TRBD1|.|TRBJ1-5
CAIWTGAGQPQHF
TGTGCCATTTGGACAGGGGCTGGTCAGCCCCAGCATTTT
>13|TRBV30|TRBD1|few|TRBJ2-7
CAWRKTGGYEQYF
TGTGCCTGGAGGAAGACAGGGGGGTACGAGCAGTACTTC
>14|TRBV6-1|.|.|TRBJ1-5
CASSERGGGQPQHF
TGTGCCAGCAGTGAAAGGGGCGGTGGGCAGCCCCAGCATTTT
>15|TRBV5-6|TRBD2|.|TRBJ2-7
CASSLGGGRPYEQYF
TGTGCCAGCAGCTTGGGCGGGGGACGTCCATACGAGCAGTACTTC
>14|TRBV29-1|TRBD1|.|TRBJ1-5
CSVRTGTSNQPQHF
TGCAGCGTCCGGACAGGGACAAGCAATCAGCCCCAGCATTTT
>16|TRBV4-3|TRBD2|.|TRBJ2-1
CASSQAPLAVDNEQFF
TGCGCCAGCAGCCAAGCGCCGCTAGCGGTAGACAATGAGCAGTTCTTC
>14|TRBV5-1|.|few|TRBJ2-7
CASSLGQGVYEQYF
TGCGCCAGCAGCTTGGGCCAGGGTGTCTACGAGCAGTACTTC
>15|TRBV5-4|TRBD2|.|TRBJ2-3
CASSGLASSTDTQYF
TGTGCCAGCAGCGGACTAGCGAGTAGCACAGATACGCAGTATTTT
>16|TRBV25-1|TRBD1|.|TRBJ1-1
CASREDRGLANTEAFF
TGTGCCAGCAGAGAGGACAGGGGGTTGGCGAACACTGAAGCTTTCTTT
>15|TRBV19|.|.|TRBJ1-4
CASEPGSRTNEKLFF
TGTGCCAGCGAGCCGGGTTCTCGTACTAATGAAAAACTGTTTTTT
>12|TRBV28|.|.|TRBJ2-3
CASTGSTDTQYF
TGTGCCAGCACGGGATCCACAGATACGCAGTATTTT
>15|TRBV27|.|.|TRBJ1-4
CASSFIGQGNEKLFF
TGTGCCAGCAGTTTTATAGGGCAGGGGAATGAAAAACTGTTTTTT
>22|TRBV10-2|TRBD1|.|TRBJ2-4
CASSESMVSGTGSLRAKNIQYF
TGCGCCAGCAGTGAGTCGATGGTTTCAGGGACAGGGTCGTTACGAGCCAAAAACATTCAGTACTTC
>17|TRBV9|TRBD1|.|TRBJ2-1
CASSVGIGTGKNDEQFF
TGTGCCAGCAGCGTAGGAATCGGGACAGGGAAGAACGATGAGCAGTTCTTC
>13|TRBV6-1|.|.|TRBJ1-1
CASSVNSNTEAFF
TGTGCCAGCAGTGTGAACTCGAACACTGAAGCTTTCTTT
>15|TRBV14|TRBD1|.|TRBJ2-5
CASSQETGAPETQYF
TGTGCCAGCAGCCAAGAGACAGGGGCGCCGGAGACCCAGTACTTC
>14|TRBV5-6|TRBD1|.|TRBJ2-7
CASSGTGGVYEQYF
TGTGCCAGCAGCGGGACAGGGGGTGTCTACGAGCAGTACTTC
>14|TRBV6-5|TRBD1|.|TRBJ2-7
CASSYRDRAHEQYF
TGTGCCAGCAGTTACCGGGACAGGGCCCACGAGCAGTACTTC
>13|TRBV28|.|.|TRBJ1-2
CASTTQVNYGYTF
TGTGCCAGTACGACACAGGTTAACTATGGCTACACCTTC
>14|TRBV7-2|TRBD2|few|TRBJ2-5
CASRVAGGVETQYF
TGTGCCAGCAGAGTAGCGGGGGGGGTGGAGACCCAGTACTTC
>16|TRBV30|.|.|TRBJ1-4
CAWSVLRQVGEEKLFF
TGTGCCTGGAGTGTCCTCCGACAGGTTGGTGAAGAAAAACTGTTTTTT
>14|TRBV19|TRBD1|.|TRBJ1-1
CASSFGTGHTEAFF
TGTGCCAGTAGTTTCGGGACAGGACACACTGAAGCTTTCTTT
>14|TRBV29-1|TRBD2|.|TRBJ2-1
CSVEREEGWNEQFF
TGCAGCGTTGAGCGGGAGGAAGGATGGAATGAGCAGTTCTTC
>14|TRBV7-8|.|few|TRBJ1-5
CASSLPGGNQPQHF
TGTGCCAGCAGCTTACCGGGTGGCAATCAGCCCCAGCATTTT
>17|TRBV28|.|.|TRBJ1-1
CASSPSLPGLRYTEAFF
TGTGCCAGCAGCCCCTCCCTGCCGGGACTCAGGTACACTGAAGCTTTCTTT
>16|TRBV11-3|TRBD1|.|TRBJ2-1
CASSPDRGNSQGEQFF
TGTGCCAGCAGCCCCGACAGGGGGAATTCTCAGGGTGAGCAGTTCTTC
>13|TRBV29-1|TRBD1|once|TRBJ1-2
CSVEGDRGGGYTF
TGCAGCGTTGAGGGGGACAGGGGAGGAGGCTACACCTTC
>15|TRBV5-1|.|few|TRBJ2-7
CASSLAVGELHEQYF
TGCGCCAGCAGCTTGGCTGTTGGAGAGTTACACGAGCAGTACTTC
>17|TRBV18|TRBD2|few|TRBJ2-7
CASSRAGTSGRGIEQYF
TGTGCCAGCTCACGGGCCGGGACTAGCGGGAGGGGGATCGAGCAGTACTTC
>16|TRBV4-1|.|few|TRBJ2-7
CASSQGRDWYSYEQYF
TGCGCCAGCAGCCAAGGAAGGGACTGGTACTCCTACGAGCAGTACTTC
>14|TRBV7-9|.|few|TRBJ1-2
CASELGGSGYGYTF
TGTGCCAGCGAGCTCGGGGGTTCGGGCTATGGCTACACCTTC
>19|TRBV13|TRBD2|.|TRBJ2-6
CASSLDLAGGPPGANVLTF
TGTGCCAGCAGCTTGGATCTGGCGGGAGGGCCTCCTGGGGCCAACGTCCTGACTTTC
>13|TRBV5-4|TRBD1|once|TRBJ2-7
CASSLTGAYEQYF
TGTGCCAGCAGCTTGACAGGGGCATACGAGCAGTACTTC
>14|TRBV6-6|.|.|TRBJ1-3
CASKISFPGNTIYF
TGTGCCAGCAAGATCAGTTTTCCGGGAAACACCATATATTTT
>15|TRBV10-3|TRBD1|.|TRBJ1-5
CATTGRTGPGQPQHF
TGTGCCACCACTGGTAGGACAGGGCCTGGTCAGCCCCAGCATTTT
>13|TRBV29-1|TRBD2|.|TRBJ2-3
CSVETTSADTQYF
TGCAGCGTTGAAACGACTAGCGCCGATACGCAGTATTTT
>14|TRBV18|.|.|TRBJ2-7
CASSPSEATREQYF
TGTGCCAGCTCACCCTCGGAGGCCACGAGGGAGCAGTACTTC
>13|TRBV10-1|TRBD1|.|TRBJ1-2
CASSPDRGAGYTF
TGCGCCAGCAGTCCTGACAGGGGGGCCGGCTACACCTTC
>15|TRBV11-2|.|few|TRBJ1-3
CASSFGQALGNTIYF
TGTGCCAGCAGCTTTGGGCAGGCTCTGGGAAACACCATATATTTT
>14|TRBV28|TRBD1|few|TRBJ1-1
CASSFQGVDTEAFF
TGTGCCAGCAGTTTTCAGGGGGTAGACACTGAAGCTTTCTTT
>13|TRBV29-1|.|.|TRBJ1-1
CSVEGGGSTEAFF
TGCAGCGTTGAAGGGGGGGGGAGCACTGAAGCTTTCTTT
>14|TRBV5-1|TRBD2|.|TRBJ2-5
CASSFGGGQETQYF
TGCGCCAGCAGCTTCGGGGGGGGACAAGAGACCCAGTACTTC
>14|TRBV7-2|TRBD2|.|TRBJ2-7
CATRSGGRSYEQYF
TGTGCCACGCGGAGCGGGGGGCGCTCCTACGAGCAGTACTTC
>14|TRBV9|TRBD1|few|TRBJ1-2
CASSARTGNYGYTF
TGTGCCAGCAGCGCCCGGACAGGGAACTATGGCTACACCTTC
>15|TRBV5-1|TRBD1|.|TRBJ1-1
CASSLGGQGYTEAFF
TGCGCCAGCAGCTTGGGGGGACAGGGATACACTGAAGCTTTCTTT
>14|TRBV30|.|.|TRBJ1-5
CAWSVSGSNQPQHF
TGTGCCTGGAGTGTATCGGGGTCCAATCAGCCCCAGCATTTT
>12|TRBV29-1|TRBD1|.|TRBJ2-3
CSADRGADTQYF
TGCAGCGCCGACAGGGGGGCAGATACGCAGTATTTT
>14|TRBV6-1|TRBD1|.|TRBJ1-2
CASSETGQGDGYTF
TGTGCCAGCAGTGAGACGGGACAGGGGGATGGCTACACCTTC
>12|TRBV30|.|.|TRBJ2-1
CAWSKTSREQFF
TGTGCCTGGAGTAAGACTAGTAGAGAGCAGTTCTTC
>14|TRBV6-5|.|few|TRBJ2-3
CASSPPGSADTQYF
TGTGCCAGCAGTCCTCCCGGGAGTGCAGATACGCAGTATTTT
>16|TRBV21-1|.|.|TRBJ2-3
CASSKFLAGETDTQYF
TGTGCCAGCAGCAAATTTTTAGCGGGAGAAACAGATACGCAGTATTTT
>14|TRBV9|.|.|TRBJ2-5
CASSVRGTQETQYF
TGTGCCAGCAGCGTCAGGGGGACTCAAGAGACCCAGTACTTC
>17|TRBV7-9|.|.|TRBJ1-6
CASSLLLRGSYNSPLHF
TGTGCCAGCAGCTTATTGCTTAGGGGCAGCTATAATTCACCCCTCCACTTT
>13|TRBV10-3|.|.|TRBJ1-2
CATGTEGNYGYTF
TGTGCCACCGGGACGGAGGGGAACTATGGCTACACCTTC
>14|TRBV7-9|.|.|TRBJ2-3
CASSRAGATDTQYF
TGTGCCAGCAGCCGCGCAGGGGCCACAGATACGCAGTATTTT
>13|TRBV5-6|.|.|TRBJ2-7
CASSGGAGYEQYF
TGTGCCAGCAGCGGCGGGGCAGGCTACGAGCAGTACTTC